Sequencing of this TCR beta chain was carried out in a study of blood T cell repertoires in COVID-19 (dated by TCRdb to 2020 to 2021). For the wider study: The collaborator samples originated in the United States, Italy and Spain and spanned the acute and convalescent phases of COVID-19. The prospective study material was composed of cDNA or gDNA derived from T cells, B-cell-depleted T cells, or PBMCs. Deeply sampled blood TCRbeta repertoires from subjects exposed to, actively infected with, or recovered from COVID-19 were included in the dataset. The repertoires were made available in a free public database intended to serve as a resource for research on the immune response to SARS-CoV-2. Samples were obtained from the ongoing ImmuneRACE study (first 160 participants) and from over 1,000 subjects provided by 6 global collaborators. Nearly every sample came with metadata listing a de-identified subject ID, COVID-19 status, age in years and sex. Where available, HLA class I and class II types were obtained from metadata supplied by the sample provider rather than from assay-based typing.

TCRbeta CDR3 regions were amplified from genomic DNA using the immunoSEQ Assay, a bias-controlled multiplex PCR. Per the source publication's procedure: Within the assay, amplification of reference gene primers was used to estimate how many nucleated cells each sample contained. To quantify the absolute abundance of each unique TCRbeta CDR3 rearrangement, sequence reads were collapsed and filtered. For each sample, productive Simpson clonality was calculated as the square root of Simpson's diversity index over productive rearrangements. TCRdb re-hosts the immuneACCESS table, in-frame sequences only. Its copies lack some clones; in the studies checked, an unresolved V gene accounts for under half of them, and the cause for the rest is not known. V and J calls and clone size are given by that table; D and trimming were obtained from the DNA. This sample is represented by approximately 70,000 clones; around 82% of them were singletons. Of the sample, about 5% is held by the ten largest clones.

As for this clone: Its antigen is still unknown. No base quality information exists; no much larger clone differs at one position.

Whole blood was collected in K2EDTA tubes by collaborating institutions according to the institutions' own protocols. Collaborator samples were shipped for TCRbeta analysis as frozen whole blood, isolated PBMCs, or DNA extracted from either sample type. Study-level results and caveats: The amount of clinical and demographic metadata varied by source and participant and was provided uncurated.

From the germline V gene, CDR1 is SGHDT and CDR2 is YYEEEE. Here V drops 0 bases and J drops 0 bases, and the junction holds 2 bases not matched to any gene. From cysteine to phenylalanine, the CDR3 is 15 amino acids long. Only the CDR3 DNA is retained, 45 bases long and in frame from the first base. The chain uses TRBV5-6 and TRBJ2-7, with 8 middle bases fitting TRBD2. Sequencing was done on a sample of peripheral blood. This receptor was obtained from a woman aged 55-75 years with acute or convalescent COVID-19. CDR3 loop: CASSLGGGRSYEQYF. The sequence in DNA is TGTGCCAGCAGCTTGGGCGGGGGGCGCTCCTACGAGCAGTACTTC. The reference TRBV5-6 and TRBJ2-7 proteins fill in what lies around the CDR3, so the full variable domain reads DAGVTQSPTHLIKTRGQQVTLRCSPKSGHDTVSWYQQALGQGPQFIFQYYEEEERQRGNFPDRFSGHQFPNYSSELNVNALLLGDSALYLCASSLGGGRSYEQYFGPGTRLTVT.